This T cell receptor (beta chain) stems from a study of T cell responses to AZD1222 COVID-19 vaccine. Concerning this clone: Its antigen is currently unknown.

The method was immunoSEQ multiplex PCR; TCRdb's version includes in-frame clones alone and lacks a portion of them. The sample consists of 140,000 to 150,000 clones, about 90% of them appearing once. Looked up from germline, CDR1 is SGHTA and CDR2 is FQGTGA. Trimming pared 0 bases from V and 4 bases from J, leaving 8 bases between. This CDR3 spans 14 amino acids. Study conclusions and caveats: Spike-specific TCR breadth and depth rose after two AZD1222 doses. Most donors were white British, females outnumbered males, and clonal diversity was possibly underestimated. Baseline testing showed seropositivity in only a handful of AZD1222 recipients. In all cases, repertoires were sampled only after the peak T cell response.

The sample was peripheral blood, taken 28 days after the second dose of the MenACWY control vaccine. The sequence was obtained from an adult who received the MenACWY meningococcal vaccine as a control. The chain couples TRBV7-3 to TRBJ2-3, with D possibly TRBD1 on 5 matching bases. CDR3 amino acids: CASSLTDRPDTQYF. Written as DNA, the CDR3 is TGTGCCAGCAGCTTAACTGACAGACCAGATACGCAGTATTTT.